This T cell receptor beta chain is from a study of cytomegalovirus exposure and HLA in healthy donors. Study-wide background: Counted in an early data release were about 85 million unique TCRs from HLA-typed donors. Out of a few hundred genotyped donors, 81% belonged to the Caucasian-associated ancestry cluster.

With V trimmed by 7 bases and J by 6 bases, 8 bases remained unmatched. Germline V gene data show CDR1 as LNHDA and CDR2 as SQIVND (reference sequence). The CDR3 runs to 15 residues. Primers for the PCR totalled 60 Vbeta and 13 Jbeta. In the original workflow: Unique TCR beta chains totaled 80 million to 100 million in a later count, with around 10 million of them shared. Only in-frame clones appear in the TCRdb table, and some are missing; sequencing was by immunoSEQ multiplex PCR. The DNA was the basis for D and trimming; V, J and clone size are from that table. The sample lists under 150,000 clones; over 55% were seen once.

V and J are TRBV19 and TRBJ1-5; 11 positions agree with TRBD1. The clonotype was recovered from a middle-aged man in good health and CMV-seronegative. Sequenced input: PBMCs. This chain's CDR3 is CASNRDRGFGQPQHF. The CDR3 coding sequence is TGTGCCAGTAATAGGGACAGGGGGTTCGGTCAGCCCCAGCATTTT.